Following are 7 T cell receptor beta chains from one sample sequenced in a study of cytomegalovirus exposure and HLA in healthy donors. It was with 60 Vbeta and 13 Jbeta primers that the PCR ran. Libraries were prepared by immunoSEQ multiplex PCR; TCRdb keeps only in-frame clonotypes and omits some of them. There are about 130,000 clones in the sample; 74% occur only once, and 4% to 4.5% lies in the top ten. The source material was PBMCs. These receptors all come from a woman aged 50 to 60 in good health and CMV-seropositive.

The rearrangement uses TRBV10-1 and TRBJ1-4; the match to TRBD1 covers 9 bases. The CDR3 covers 15 residues. CDR1 is WNHNN and CDR2 is SYGVQD in the germline V gene (reference sequence). After removal of 6 bases from V and 7 bases from J, the junction contained 9 bases not matched to a gene. The CDR3 coding sequence is TGCGCCAGCAGGCCGCGACAGGGGGTGAGTGAAAAACTGTTTTTT. Translation gives CASRPRQGVSEKLFF.

The J gene is TRBJ1-1, the V gene TRBV19; TRBD1 matches at 7 bases. The ends lost 7 bases at V and 1 base at J; junction bases unmatched: 6. CDR3 length equals 14 residues. Germline values: CDR1 LNHDA, CDR2 SQIVND (reference sequence). CDR3 amino acids: CASIPQGGNTEAFF. The CDR3 DNA is TGTGCCAGTATTCCCCAGGGGGGGAACACTGAAGCTTTCTTT.

The chain combines TRBV18 with TRBJ1-6, with TRBD1 matching 7 bases. V was pared by 1 base and J by 9 bases, with 3 bases of the junction left unmatched. CDR3 length: 14 amino acids. CDR1 KGHSH and CDR2 LQKENI come from the germline V gene. In DNA, the CDR3 is TGTGCCAGCTCACCACTAGACAGGGTTTCACCCCTCCACTTT. It translates to CASSPLDRVSPLHF.

This sequence joins TRBV5-1 and TRBJ2-5; 9 bases match TRBD1. The CDR3 length is 16 residues. In germline, CDR1 is SGHRS, CDR2 YFSETQ. Trimming removed 4 bases from V and 2 bases from J; junction bases left unmatched: 9. CDR3 nucleotides: TGCGCCAGCAGCCCTGCCCGGACAGGGGCGCAAGAGACCCAGTACTTC. Its protein is CASSPARTGAQETQYF.

This chain connects TRBV2 to TRBJ1-3; D is ambiguous. CDR3 size: 12 residues. V lost 3 bases and J 4 bases, leaving 4 bases between the germline ends. The germline CDR1 and CDR2 sequences are SNHLY and FYNNEI. The CDR3 DNA follows: TGTGCCAGCAGTGATCAAGGAAACACCATATATTTT. It specifies CASSDQGNTIYF.

The chain recombines TRBV5-4 with TRBJ2-7, with TRBD1 matching over 7 bases. The CDR3 totals 17 residues. Germline V gene data show CDR1 as SGHNT and CDR2 as YYREEE (reference sequence). Losses at the gene ends were 3 bases for V and 0 bases for J; bases not matched to a gene: 12. CDR3 loop: CASSYTRDRLFSYEQYF. In DNA form, the CDR3 reads TGTGCCAGCAGCTATACCCGGGACAGACTCTTCTCCTACGAGCAGTACTTC. Combining the CDR3 with reference TRBV5-4 and TRBJ2-7 gives the whole variable domain ETGVTQSPTHLIKTRGQQVTLRCSSQSGHNTVSWYQQALGQGPQFIFQYYREEENGRGNFPPRFSGLQFPNYSSELNVNALELDDSALYLCASSYTRDRLFSYEQYFGPGTRLTVT.

The V gene is TRBV7-9, the J gene TRBJ2-2; 15 positions match TRBD2. This CDR3 comprises 17 residues. The V and J ends lost 5 bases and 1 base, in that order; junction bases with no gene match: 2. Germline CDR1 is SEHNR and CDR2 is FQNEAQ (reference sequence). The CDR3 loop is CASSPGLAGGNTGELFF. CDR3 nucleotides: TGTGCCAGCAGCCCGGGACTAGCGGGGGGGAACACCGGGGAGCTGTTTTTT.